These T cell receptor beta chains were read from a single sample in a study of T cell responses to AZD1222 COVID-19 vaccine. Some clones are missing from TCRdb's copy, which holds only in-frame ones; the method was immunoSEQ multiplex PCR. The profile covers about 200,000 clones, with roughly 94% appearing a single time and over 1.5% taken by the ten largest. Specimen: peripheral blood, collected 28 days after the second dose of the MenACWY control vaccine. These receptors were taken from an adult who received the MenACWY meningococcal vaccine as a control. The CDR3 runs from the conserved cysteine through the conserved F or W. A D gene is named only where the DNA matches it firmly. A row's size may be missing; if present it is once, few, many or a size class.

clone_size d_call j_call v_call cdr3_nt cdr3_aa
once . TRBJ2-2 TRBV7-9 TGTGCCAGCAGCGGCCTGTGGGGGGCCAACACCGGGGAGCTGTTTTTT CASSGLWGANTGELFF
. . TRBJ1-6 TRBV10-1 TGCGCCAGCAGTGACAGAGTCAATTCACCCCTCCACTTT CASSDRVNSPLHF
. . TRBJ2-6 TRBV7-3 TGTGCCAGCAGCTCAAGATCTGGGGCCAACGTCCTGACTTTC CASSSRSGANVLTF
. . TRBJ2-3 TRBV6-5 TGTGCCAGCAACGACGGGGGCACTAGCACAGATACGCAGTATTTT CASNDGGTSTDTQYF
. TRBD2 TRBJ2-1 TRBV30 TGTGCCTGGAGCGGGGGGGGCAATGAGCAGTTCTTC CAWSGGGNEQFF
. . TRBJ2-5 TRBV18 TGTGCCAGCTCTTCCGGACAAAAAGAGACCCAGTACTTC CASSSGQKETQYF
. TRBD2 TRBJ2-3 TRBV3-1/TRBV3-2 TGTGCCAGCAGCCAAGAGTCGGGACTAGCGGGACGCACAGATACGCAGTATTTT CASSQESGLAGRTDTQYF
. . TRBJ2-7 TRBV11-2 TGTGCCAGCAGCTCAGCCCGGGACAAATCCTACGAGCAGTACTTC CASSSARDKSYEQYF
. TRBD1 TRBJ2-1 TRBV29-1 TGCAGCGTCGAGGGGACAGGGGCTTACAATGAGCAGTTCTTC CSVEGTGAYNEQFF
. . TRBJ1-4 TRBV29-1 TGCAGCGTTGCGGACGGATACGAAAAACTGTTTTTT CSVADGYEKLFF
. . TRBJ2-1 TRBV5-5 TGTGCCAGCAGCTTGGACTCGACCTCCAATGAGCAGTTCTTC CASSLDSTSNEQFF
. . TRBJ1-2 TRBV7-9 TGTGCCAGCACCAGTACAGGGATCACCAACTATGGCTACACCTTC CASTSTGITNYGYTF
. TRBD2 TRBJ2-1 TRBV28 TGTGCCAGCAGTTTCATAGCGGGTGACTATAACTCCTACAATGAGCAGTTCTTC CASSFIAGDYNSYNEQFF
. TRBD1 TRBJ1-1 TRBV28 TGTGCCAGCAGTTTTTACAGGGGGAACACTGAAGCTTTCTTT CASSFYRGNTEAFF
. TRBD2 TRBJ2-7 TRBV27 TGTGCCAGCAGTTCGGGAGGGGGGAGCTACGAGCAGTACTTC CASSSGGGSYEQYF
. TRBD2 TRBJ2-3 TRBV2 TGTGCCAGCACCCAACTAGCGCGCACAGATACGCAGTATTTT CASTQLARTDTQYF
. . TRBJ2-3 TRBV15 TGTGCCACCAGCACCCGGACAGGACTAAGCACAGATACGCAGTATTTT CATSTRTGLSTDTQYF
. . TRBJ1-3 TRBV30 TGTGCCTGGAGTTTGGGGTCTGGAAACACCATATATTTT CAWSLGSGNTIYF
. TRBD1 TRBJ1-2 TRBV9 TGTGCCAGCAGCGCGCCCCAGGGGGCTTACTATGGCTACACCTTC CASSAPQGAYYGYTF
few . TRBJ2-1 TRBV19 TGTGCCAGTACCCTGGGGGGATTGGGTGAGCAGTTCTTC CASTLGGLGEQFF
once . TRBJ2-2 TRBV7-9 TGTGCCAGCAGCTTAGCGCCAGGGGCGAACACCGGGGAGCTGTTTTTT CASSLAPGANTGELFF
. . TRBJ1-2 TRBV5-5 TGTGCCAGCAGCTTAGGCCGCGTACGGCCCGAATATGGCTACACCTTC CASSLGRVRPEYGYTF